This paragraph covers one T cell receptor (beta chain) sequence. Its antigen is still unknown. Per-nucleotide qualities are absent, and no much larger clonotype sits a single base away. These data are taken from a study of Graves' ophthalmopathy and Graves' hyperthyroidism listed by TCRdb under 2018. For the study in its entirety: Peripheral blood was collected at initial diagnosis, prior to any treatment. To tell Graves' ophthalmopathy apart from Graves' hyperthyroidism, and to predict which patients would progress to ophthalmopathy, the study relied on TCR beta repertoire signatures. In total, 135 blood samples were TCR-sequenced: under 45 ophthalmopathy, some 80 hyperthyroidism and 17 hyperthyroidism-to-ophthalmopathy patients. To explore V-J signatures that separate ophthalmopathy from hyperthyroidism, a discovery set of about a hundred patients was enrolled, consisting of fewer than 45 with ophthalmopathy and around 60 with stable hyperthyroidism. For independent validation, a separate cohort was made up of about 18 hyperthyroidism patients plus 17 patients who later progressed from hyperthyroidism to ophthalmopathy. In more than five hyperthyroidism patients, T-cell repertoires of thyroid tissue and blood were compared. Once sampling was done, hyperthyroidism patients were given methimazole at a starting dose of 30 mg daily, while ophthalmopathy patients were given high-dose intravenous methylprednisolone. For training and testing, the 80 to 100 patients in the discovery cohort were randomly divided in a 7:3 ratio.

What the authors observed across the whole study: In cross-validation, the 13-signature model distinguished ophthalmopathy from stable hyperthyroidism with 85% to 90% sensitivity and 81.08% specificity, and in the test set the corresponding values were around 78% and 73%. No statistical method was used to set the sample size in advance, and the investigators knew which group each participant was assigned to. In validation, the model predicted ophthalmopathy progression with more than 70% sensitivity and about 73% specificity; roughly eleven predicted patients were CT-confirmed with GO in a median of around 6 months. Most of the expanded thyroid clonotypes with a frequency above 0.001 were also detected in blood, and it was suggested that the thyroid immune response may be reflected by blood repertoires.

For repertoire sequencing, TCR beta CDR3 regions were amplified from RNA transcripts. The first round was an RT-PCR using HTBI primers with the Qiagen OneStep RT-PCR kit, and this first round was followed by a second-round multiplex PCR, then size selection and purification. The libraries underwent paired-end sequencing with 100 bp reads on an Illumina HiSeq2000. On the study's bioinformatics: SOAPnuke was used to process the reads, throwing out any read that had adapters, had uncalled bases, had a mean Phred below 15, or lacked an exact constant-primer or identifier match. COPE v1.2.5 was used to merge the high-quality paired reads. Clonotypes were defined as unique nucleotide sequences and were aligned to IMGT TRB V, D and J references using MiTCR v1.1. Only V-J combinations with frequency above 0.0001 were analysed, covering around 99% of repertoires. A TCR clonal expansion and chaos score per V-J combination was defined as the ratio of F50 clonal expansion to chaos observed in the TCRdist matrix. Welch's t-statistics and random forest were used to reduce features to about a dozen V-J combinations, which were fed into a naive Bayes classifier. Thyroid-blood repertoire similarity was quantified with the Morisita-Horn index. Using fastp at Q25 and MiXCR, TCRdb reprocessed the public reads and kept productive beta chains. Merged by CDR3 protein, the rows form single entries marked with the most common genes and DNA. TCRdb, not the authors, supplied the V and J calls. The sample data list approximately 380,000 distinct CDR3 sequences, and roughly 20% of these were observed just once. The biggest ten clones account for under 3.5% of the sample.

Hyperthyroidism was defined as stable when no progression to ophthalmopathy occurred within 18 months of follow-up. Patients with hyperthyroidism were aged 18 to 65 years, had been newly diagnosed, and had a disease duration of less than 2 months. Patients with other autoimmune diseases, uncontrolled infections, pregnancy or lactation were excluded. Clinical symptoms, serum thyroxine, TRAb, thyroid ultrasound and orbital computed tomography were used for diagnosis. Ficoll-Paque density gradient centrifugation was used to isolate PBMCs from 8.5 to 10 ml of fresh peripheral blood. Trizol reagent was used to extract the total RNA, and its quality was then checked on an Agilent 2100 Bioanalyzer. Sequencing was carried out using peripheral blood. The sequence was obtained from a woman aged 18-29 years with stable Graves' hyperthyroidism. Donor details come from another sample of the same person, matched by shared clones.

The CDR3 corresponds to CASSQGTEGEETQYF. The bases are TGTGCCAGCAGTCAAGGGACAGAAGGGGAAGAGACCCAGTACTTC. This chain is built from TRBV12-3 or TRBV12-4 and TRBJ2-5; a stretch of 7 junction bases matches TRBD1. The CDR3 holds 15 amino acids from the cysteine to the phenylalanine. Kept here is only the CDR3 DNA, which spans 45 bases and is read in frame from base 1. Clipping removes 5 bases from V and 3 bases from J, with 9 as the unmatched junction base count.